The present TCR beta chain was sequenced within a study of human T cells and chemical hapten exposure. This clonotype was seen a few times. As to time point: pre-sensitization, week 0. Noted treatment: therapeutic diphenylcyclopropenone sensitization with weekly scalp DPC. MiXCR, run by TCRdb on the RACE reads, gives a single entry per CDR3 protein. The sample holds approximately 50,000 distinct CDR3 sequences, around 11% seen once. The CDR3 length is 16 residues. In germline, CDR1 is SGHKS, CDR2 YYEKEE (reference sequence). V gave up 0 bases and J gave up 0 bases; unmatched junction bases: 3. This sequence originates from a woman in her thirties or forties with alopecia areata. Some clones in this sample may be carry-over from other donors' samples. Specimen: whole blood, collected in connection with sensitization to the hapten diphenylcyclopropenone (DPC). The J gene is TRBJ1-5, the V gene TRBV5-5, with 7 nucleotides matching TRBD1. CDR3 protein: CASSLAGTVSNQPQHF. The CDR3 DNA reads TGTGCCAGCAGCTTGGCGGGGACAGTTAGCAATCAGCCCCAGCATTTT.